Described below is a single T cell receptor beta chain sequence and its context. Its cognate antigen is unknown. The record originates from a study of graft-versus-host responses after intestinal transplantation. Study in general: The whole recipient group had anti-thymocyte globulin induction followed by tacrolimus and steroids for around 3 years. Findings of the study overall: Recipient marrow held GvH clones, some first seen in ileum or blood. Those patients showing graft-donor T cell macrochimerism displayed high graft-versus-host to host-versus-graft clonal ratios in allografts. Early post-transplant HvG declines were associated with peak circulating GvH clone levels.

Produced via immunoSEQ multiplex PCR; TCRdb's table is partial and in-frame only. The data hold around 95,000 clones, with roughly 87% observed a single time. The TCR comes from a human donor who was the organ donor for an intestinal transplant. Sequenced here: unstimulated CD4+ T cells sorted from spleen or lymph node cells, sampled before transplant.

This CDR3 reads CASSARSGEGDTQYF. CDR3 DNA sequence: TGTGCCAGCAGTGCCAGGTCGGGGGAGGGGGATACGCAGTATTTT. The chain uses TRBV6-5 and TRBJ2-3, with TRBD2 matching 7 bases. V was pared by 5 bases and J by 6 bases, with 11 bases of the junction left unmatched. Germline CDR1 reads MNHEY; CDR2 reads SVGAGI. CDR3 length: 15 amino acids.